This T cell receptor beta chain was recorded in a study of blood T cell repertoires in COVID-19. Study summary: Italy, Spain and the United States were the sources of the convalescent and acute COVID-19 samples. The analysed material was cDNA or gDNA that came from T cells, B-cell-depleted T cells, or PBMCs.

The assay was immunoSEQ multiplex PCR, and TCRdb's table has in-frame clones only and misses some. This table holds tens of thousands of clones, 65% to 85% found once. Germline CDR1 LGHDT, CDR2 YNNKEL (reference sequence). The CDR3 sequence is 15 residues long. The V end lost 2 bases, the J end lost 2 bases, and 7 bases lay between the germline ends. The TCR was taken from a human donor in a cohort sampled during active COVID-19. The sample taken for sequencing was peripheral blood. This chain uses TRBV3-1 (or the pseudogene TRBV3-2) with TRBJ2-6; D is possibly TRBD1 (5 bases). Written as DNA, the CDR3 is TGTGCCAGCAGCCAAAGGGGTACTGGGGCCAACGTCCTGACTTTC. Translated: CASSQRGTGANVLTF.